A single sample gave rise to the 12 T cell receptor beta chains below, sequenced in a study of beta chain features in type 1 diabetes. Expressed TCRB transcripts got sequenced, as all isolated RNA was reverse transcribed. Assay: immunoSEQ multiplex PCR; the TCRdb copy retains only in-frame clones and omits some. This table has some 410,000 clones, 11% appearing once. Material: naive CD4+ T cells from blood. The source is a woman aged 18-29 years in good health.

In this sample, this clone turned up a few times. The chain carries TRBV6-5 and TRBJ2-3; no definite D call. The V gene's germline CDR1 is MNHEY and CDR2 SVGAGI. Trimming removed 7 bases from V and 6 bases from J, with 14 bases in between. The CDR3 length is 13 residues. This CDR3 reads CASKGSTTDTQYF. In nucleotides, the CDR3 is TGTGCCAGCAAGGGATCGACCACCGATACGCAGTATTTT.

The chain recombines TRBV5-6 with TRBJ2-7; TRBD2 might be the D (5 bases). CDR1 and CDR2 from the germline V gene are SGHDT and YYEEEE. This CDR3 is 16 amino acids long. Trimming removed 1 base from V and 0 bases from J, with 14 bases in between. This chain's CDR3 is CASSLRGSGSSYEQYV. The CDR3 DNA reads as TGTGCCAGCAGCTTGCGCGGGTCTGGAAGCTCCTACGAGCAGTACGTC.

This chain connects TRBV9 to TRBJ2-1; D ambiguous. V was trimmed by 0 bases and J by 6 bases, leaving 13 bases between them. This CDR3 contains 15 residues. The germline V gene encodes CDR1 SGDLS and CDR2 YYNGEE. The CDR3 loop is CASSVGGNYGNEQFF. CDR3 nucleotides: TGTGCCAGCAGCGTAGGTGGAAACTACGGCAATGAGCAGTTCTTC.

The J gene is TRBJ2-1, the V gene TRBV6-5; perhaps TRBD2 as D (6 bases). V was pared by 5 bases and J by 7 bases, with 15 bases between. Germline CDR1 MNHEY, CDR2 SVGAGI. This CDR3 has 14 amino acids. The CDR3 sequence: CASSLEGERNEQFF. The CDR3 DNA is TGTGCCAGCAGTCTGGAGGGCGAGAGAAATGAGCAGTTCTTC.

This clone has just a few counts. The V and J genes are TRBV5-4 and TRBJ2-3, with 8 bases that match TRBD2. Trimming removed 0 bases from V and 5 bases from J; junction bases left unmatched: 11. The CDR3 is 17 residues long. The V gene's germline CDR1 is SGHNT and CDR2 YYREEE (reference sequence). CDR3 region: CASSLDVSGTNLDTQYF. CDR3 sequence (DNA): TGTGCCAGCAGCTTGGATGTTAGCGGGACGAACCTAGATACGCAGTATTTT.

V gene TRBV4-1 combines with J gene TRBJ2-2, with a possible D match to TRBD1 (6 bases). V lost 5 bases and J 4 bases, leaving 17 bases between the germline ends. This CDR3 spans 16 amino acids. In germline, CDR1 is MGHRA, CDR2 YSYEKL. CDR3 sequence reads: CASSSSTGFPTGELFF. CDR3 coding DNA: TGCGCCAGCAGCTCCTCAACAGGGTTCCCCACCGGGGAGCTGTTTTTT.

This clone was counted only a few times. J is TRBJ1-1 and V is TRBV14; no firm D call. There are 14 residues in the CDR3. V was pared by 7 bases and J by 0 bases, with 12 bases between. Germline assignment: CDR1 SGHDN and CDR2 FVKESK. CDR3 protein: CASKQILMNTEAFF. As DNA, the CDR3 is TGTGCCAGCAAACAGATCTTGATGAACACTGAAGCTTTCTTT.

This clone was recorded a few times. DNA of the CDR3: TGTGCCAGCAGCTTCGGGTCGGGCAGGACCGGGGAGCTGTTTTTT. Its translation: CASSFGSGRTGELFF. V gene TRBV7-8 combines with J gene TRBJ2-2; D uncertain. Germline V gene data show CDR1 as SGHVS and CDR2 as FQNEAQ. The CDR3 runs to 15 residues. V was shortened by 3 bases and J by 5 bases, with 13 bases between the two germline ends. Based on the CDR3 plus reference TRBV7-8 and TRBJ2-2, the full variable domain is GAGVSQSPRYKVAKRGQDVALRCDPISGHVSLFWYQQALGQGPEFLTYFQNEAQLDKSGLPSDRFFAERPEGSVSTLKIQRTQQEDSAVYLCASSFGSGRTGELFFGEGSRLTVL.

The chain recombines TRBV28 with TRBJ2-5; D may correspond to TRBD1 or TRBD2 (5 bases each). Trimming removed 4 bases from V and 1 base from J, with 10 bases in between. CDR1 and CDR2 (germline): MDHEN, SYDVKM. There are 14 residues in the CDR3. This CDR3 reads CASSSAGAQETQYF. As DNA, the CDR3 is TGTGCCAGCAGTTCGGCCGGGGCCCAAGAGACCCAGTACTTC.

A remark on this clone: The junction shows a germline mismatch at one end, possibly a read error. This sequence joins TRBV7-9 and TRBJ2-2; D gene uncertain. The length of the CDR3 is 10 residues. The germline V gene encodes CDR1 SEHNR and CDR2 FQNEAQ (reference sequence). The CDR3, as DNA: TGTGCCAGCAGCTTAACCCACCTACCATTT. Translating gives CASSLTHLPF.

V usage is TRBV11-2 and J usage is TRBJ2-7; D unresolved. V was shortened by 1 base and J by 0 bases, with 4 bases between the two germline ends. Germline assignment: CDR1 SGHAT and CDR2 FQNNGV. The CDR3 consists of 13 residues. CDR3 DNA sequence: TGTGCCAGCAGCTTAGGAATCTCCTACGAGCAGTACGTC. Protein sequence: CASSLGISYEQYV.

This clone was seen a few times. CDR3 amino acids: CASSDLLAGDSYNEQFF. In nucleotides, the CDR3 is TGTGCCAGCAGTGACTTATTAGCGGGAGACTCCTACAATGAGCAGTTCTTC. The chain joins TRBV2 to TRBJ2-1; 9 bases align to TRBD2. Per the germline V gene, CDR1 is SNHLY and CDR2 is FYNNEI. V shed 3 bases, J shed 0 bases, and the junction held 6 bases outside the gene matches. This CDR3 spans 17 amino acids.